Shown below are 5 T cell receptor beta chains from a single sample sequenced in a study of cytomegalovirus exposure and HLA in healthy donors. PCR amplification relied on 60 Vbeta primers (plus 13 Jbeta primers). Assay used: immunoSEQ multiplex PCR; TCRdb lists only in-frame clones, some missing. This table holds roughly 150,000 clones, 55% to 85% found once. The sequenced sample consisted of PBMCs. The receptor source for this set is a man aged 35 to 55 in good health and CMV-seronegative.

The CDR3 reads CASSPPGQRNTEAFF. CDR3 DNA sequence: TGTGCCAGCAGCCCCCCGGGACAGAGGAACACTGAAGCTTTCTTT. The chain joins TRBV7-9 to TRBJ1-1, with 7 bases identical to TRBD1. J lost 1 base, V lost 5 bases, and 7 bases had no gene match. The CDR3 consists of 15 residues. Germline-derived CDR1 and CDR2 are SEHNR and FQNEAQ (reference sequence).

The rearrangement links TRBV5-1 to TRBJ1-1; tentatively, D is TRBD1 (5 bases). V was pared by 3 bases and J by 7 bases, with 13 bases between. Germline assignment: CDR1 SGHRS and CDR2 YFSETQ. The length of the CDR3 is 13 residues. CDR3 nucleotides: TGCGCCAGCAGCTACACACGGGGGTTTGAAGCTTTCTTT. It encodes CASSYTRGFEAFF.

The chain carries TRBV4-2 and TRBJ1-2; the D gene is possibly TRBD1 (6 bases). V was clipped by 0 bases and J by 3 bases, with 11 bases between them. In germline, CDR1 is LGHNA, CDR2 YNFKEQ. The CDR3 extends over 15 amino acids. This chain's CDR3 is CASSQETGQDYGYTF. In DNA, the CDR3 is TGTGCCAGCAGCCAAGAAACGGGACAAGACTATGGCTACACCTTC.

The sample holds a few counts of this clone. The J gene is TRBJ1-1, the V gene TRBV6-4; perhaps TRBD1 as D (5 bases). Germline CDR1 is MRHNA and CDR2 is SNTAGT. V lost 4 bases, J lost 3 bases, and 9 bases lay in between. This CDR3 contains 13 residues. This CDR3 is CASSAQGDTEAFF. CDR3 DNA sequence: TGTGCCAGCAGTGCCCAGGGTGACACTGAAGCTTTCTTT.

CDR3 loop: CASREGLVSYEQYF. The CDR3, as DNA: TGCGCCAGCAGAGAGGGACTAGTTTCCTACGAGCAGTACTTC. The chain uses TRBV5-1 and TRBJ2-7; 8 positions match TRBD2. CDR3 length equals 14 residues. Trimming at V came to 5 bases and at J to 1 base, leaving 5 bases not matched to a gene. Germline V lookup: CDR1 SGHRS, CDR2 YFSETQ.